This TCR beta chain emerged from a study of Graves' ophthalmopathy and Graves' hyperthyroidism. Findings and limits, study-wide: Discriminating ophthalmopathy from stable hyperthyroidism, a 13-signature model attained a sensitivity of 85% to 90% and a specificity of approximately 81%.

As the template, RNA transcripts were used to amplify TCR beta CDR3 regions. The library came from an HTBI-primed first-round RT-PCR and a second-round multiplex PCR. TCRdb processed the multiplex PCR reads anew with MiXCR; each CDR3 protein has one entry. The repertoire holds roughly 420,000 distinct CDR3 sequences, with more than 20% as singletons. The starting material, around 9.3 ml of fresh peripheral blood, provided the PBMCs. Worth noting for this clonotype: The antigen remains undetermined.

The CDR3 length is 14 residues. Germline V gene lookup returns CDR1 MNHNS and CDR2 SASEGT. The ends were cut back, 6 bases at V and 1 base at J, with 12 bases in the middle. V and J are TRBV6-1 and TRBJ1-1, with D maybe TRBD1 (6 bases). Material for sequencing was peripheral blood. This clonotype was obtained from a woman under 30 with stable Graves' hyperthyroidism. The CDR3 sequence: CASRQQGTNTEAFF. In DNA form, the CDR3 reads TGTGCCAGCAGGCAGCAGGGGACGAACACTGAAGCTTTCTTT.